Listed here are 2 T cell receptor beta chains from one sample, sequenced in a study of blood T cell repertoires in COVID-19. Libraries were prepared by immunoSEQ multiplex PCR; TCRdb keeps only in-frame clonotypes and omits some of them. The sample holds around 260,000 clones, about 89% seen once. Sequenced: peripheral blood. These receptors were collected from a woman aged 40 to 55 who had recovered from COVID-19.

This clone is a singleton in its sample. The identical CDR3 is also encoded by other nucleotide sequences in the sample. The chain combines TRBV6-5 with TRBJ1-2; 7 bases are shared with TRBD1. Trimming at V came to 2 bases and at J to 5 bases, leaving 5 bases not matched to a gene. CDR1 is MNHEY, CDR2 SVGAGI, per germline. CDR3 length: 14 amino acids. The CDR3, as DNA: TGTGCCAGCAGTTACAGGGGGCGCGGGTATGGCTACACCTTC. Encoded protein: CASSYRGRGYGYTF.

The gene calls are TRBV7-9 and TRBJ1-2, with 7 bases lining up with TRBD1. The CDR3 is 15 amino acids. CDR1 and CDR2 (germline): SEHNR, FQNEAQ (reference sequence). Trimming took 8 bases from V and 7 from J; bases not matched to a gene: 16. The CDR3, as DNA: TGTGCCAGCCGTTTGGGGGGCAGGGGGAGAGGTGGCTACACCTTC. This encodes CASRLGGRGRGGYTF.